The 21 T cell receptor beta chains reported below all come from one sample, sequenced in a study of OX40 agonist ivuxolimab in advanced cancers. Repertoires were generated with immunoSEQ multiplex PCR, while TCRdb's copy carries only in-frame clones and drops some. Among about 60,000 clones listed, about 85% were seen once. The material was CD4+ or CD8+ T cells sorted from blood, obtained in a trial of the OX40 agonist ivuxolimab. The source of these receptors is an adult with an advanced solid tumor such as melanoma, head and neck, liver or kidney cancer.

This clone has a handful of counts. The CDR3 loop reads CASSFGGAANTGELFF. The CDR3 DNA sequence: TGTGCCAGCAGCTTCGGTGGGGCAGCGAACACCGGGGAGCTGTTTTTT. The V and J genes are TRBV7-9 and TRBJ2-2; D possibly corresponds to TRBD1 (5 bases). V shed 3 bases and J shed 0 bases, with 11 bases lying between them. CDR1 and CDR2 (germline): SEHNR, FQNEAQ (reference sequence). CDR3 length: 16 residues.

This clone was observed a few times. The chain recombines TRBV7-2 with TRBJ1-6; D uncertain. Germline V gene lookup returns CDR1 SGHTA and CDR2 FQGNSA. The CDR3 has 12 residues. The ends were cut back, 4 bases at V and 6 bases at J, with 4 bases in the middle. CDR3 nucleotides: TGTGCCAGCAGCTCACTTAATTCACCCCTCCACTTT. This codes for CASSSLNSPLHF.

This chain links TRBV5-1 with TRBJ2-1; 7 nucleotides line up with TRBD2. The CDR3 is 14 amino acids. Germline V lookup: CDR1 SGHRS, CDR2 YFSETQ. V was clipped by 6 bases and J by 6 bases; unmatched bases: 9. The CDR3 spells CASTARTSGNEQFF. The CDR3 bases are TGCGCCAGCACAGCCCGGACTAGTGGCAATGAGCAGTTCTTC.

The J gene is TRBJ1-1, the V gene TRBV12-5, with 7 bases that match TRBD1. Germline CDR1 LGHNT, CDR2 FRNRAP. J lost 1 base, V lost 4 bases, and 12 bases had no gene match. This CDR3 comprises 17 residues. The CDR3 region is CASGSTGQSRTNTEAFF. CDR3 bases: TGTGCTAGTGGTTCAACGGGACAGTCTAGAACGAACACTGAAGCTTTCTTT.

CDR3 nucleotides: TGTGCCAGCAGTGAAGCGGTTACTTTCTTT. It codes for CASSEAVTFF. The J gene is TRBJ1-1, the V gene TRBV6-1; no firm D call. The CDR3 consists of 10 residues. Germline V gives CDR1 MNHNS, CDR2 SASEGT. V gave up 0 bases and J gave up 12 bases, with 5 bases separating them.

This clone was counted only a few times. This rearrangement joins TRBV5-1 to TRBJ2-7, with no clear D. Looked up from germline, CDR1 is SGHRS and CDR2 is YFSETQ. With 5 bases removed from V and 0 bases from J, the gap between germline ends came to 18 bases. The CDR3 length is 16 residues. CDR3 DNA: TGCGCCAGCAGTAGGGAACAGATATTCTCCTCCTACGAGCAGTACTTC. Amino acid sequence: CASSREQIFSSYEQYF.

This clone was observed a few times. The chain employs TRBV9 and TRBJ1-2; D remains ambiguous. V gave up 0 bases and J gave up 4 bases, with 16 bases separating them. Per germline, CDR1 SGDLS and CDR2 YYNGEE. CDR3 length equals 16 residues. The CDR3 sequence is CASSVAPDQDLYGYTF. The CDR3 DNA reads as TGTGCCAGCAGCGTAGCTCCTGATCAGGACCTCTATGGCTACACCTTC.

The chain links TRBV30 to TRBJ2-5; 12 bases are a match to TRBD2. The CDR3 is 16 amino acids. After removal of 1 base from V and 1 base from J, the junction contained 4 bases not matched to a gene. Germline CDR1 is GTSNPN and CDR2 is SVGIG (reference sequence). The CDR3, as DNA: TGTGCCTGGAGTGGGGCTAGCGGGAGGGGCCAAGAGACCCAGTACTTC. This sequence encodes CAWSGASGRGQETQYF.

In DNA form, the CDR3 reads TGTGCCAGCAGTCTCAGCCCGGACTACGAGCAGTACTTC. This translates into CASSLSPDYEQYF. The chain uses TRBV28 and TRBJ2-7; no clear D. The CDR3 totals 13 residues. V was trimmed by 5 bases and J by 3 bases, leaving 11 bases between them. The germline CDR1 and CDR2 sequences are MDHEN and SYDVKM.

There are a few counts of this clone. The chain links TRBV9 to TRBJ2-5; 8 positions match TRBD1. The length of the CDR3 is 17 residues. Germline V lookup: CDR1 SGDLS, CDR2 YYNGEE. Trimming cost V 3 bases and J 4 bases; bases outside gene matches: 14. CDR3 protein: CASSAQGDTGGGETQYF. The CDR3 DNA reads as TGTGCCAGCAGCGCCCAGGGGGACACAGGGGGAGGAGAGACCCAGTACTTC.

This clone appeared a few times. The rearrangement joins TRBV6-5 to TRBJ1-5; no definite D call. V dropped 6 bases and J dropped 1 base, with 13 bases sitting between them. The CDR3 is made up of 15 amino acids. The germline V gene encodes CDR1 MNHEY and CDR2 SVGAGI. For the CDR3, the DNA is TGTGCCAGCAGCCCCGGGGTATTCAGCAATCAGCCCCAGCATTTT. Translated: CASSPGVFSNQPQHF.

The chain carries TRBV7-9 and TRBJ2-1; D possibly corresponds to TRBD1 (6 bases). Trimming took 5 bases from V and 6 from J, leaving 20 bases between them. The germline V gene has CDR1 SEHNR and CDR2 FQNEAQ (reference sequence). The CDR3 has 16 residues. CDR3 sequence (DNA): TGTGCCAGCAGCCTCTCCCAGGGGATGTTGGGCAATGAGCAGTTCTTC. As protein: CASSLSQGMLGNEQFF.

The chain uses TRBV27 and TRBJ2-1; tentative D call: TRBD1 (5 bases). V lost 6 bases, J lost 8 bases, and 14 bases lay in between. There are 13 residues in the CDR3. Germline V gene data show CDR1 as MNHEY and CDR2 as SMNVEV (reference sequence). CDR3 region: CASRRTLDDEQFF. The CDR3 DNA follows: TGTGCCAGCAGACGGACATTGGACGATGAGCAGTTCTTC.

The CDR3 DNA is TGTGCCACATACCGGGAGGGTTTAAACACCGGGGAGCTGTTTTTT. Translation: CATYREGLNTGELFF. This chain connects TRBV19 to TRBJ2-2; 8 nucleotides align to TRBD2. The CDR3 is made up of 15 amino acids. The trim removed 10 bases at V and 2 bases at J, leaving 9 bases unmatched. CDR1 is LNHDA and CDR2 is SQIVND in the germline V gene (reference sequence). Full variable domain (rest looked up from reference TRBV19 and TRBJ2-2): DGGITQSPKYLFRKEGQNVTLSCEQNLNHDAMYWYRQDPGQGLRLIYYSQIVNDFQKGDIAEGYSVSREKKESFPLTVTSAQKNPTAFYLCATYREGLNTGELFFGEGSRLTVL.

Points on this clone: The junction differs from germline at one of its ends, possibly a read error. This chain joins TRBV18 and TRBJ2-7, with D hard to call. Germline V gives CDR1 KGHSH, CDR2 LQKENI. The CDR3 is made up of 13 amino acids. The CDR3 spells CASSPPGPNERYF. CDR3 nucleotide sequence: TGTGCCAGCTCACCTCCAGGACCGAACGAGCGGTACTTC.

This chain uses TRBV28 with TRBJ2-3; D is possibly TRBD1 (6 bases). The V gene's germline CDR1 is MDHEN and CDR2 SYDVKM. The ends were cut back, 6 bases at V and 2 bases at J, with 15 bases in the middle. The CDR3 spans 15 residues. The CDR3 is CASSLDSHHTDTQYF. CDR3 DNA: TGTGCCAGCAGCTTGGACAGCCATCACACAGATACGCAGTATTTT. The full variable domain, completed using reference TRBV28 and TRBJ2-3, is DVKVTQSSRYLVKRTGEKVFLECVQDMDHENMFWYRQDPGLGLRLIYFSYDVKMKEKGDIPEGYSVSREKKERFSLILESASTNQTSMYLCASSLDSHHTDTQYFGPGTRLTVL.

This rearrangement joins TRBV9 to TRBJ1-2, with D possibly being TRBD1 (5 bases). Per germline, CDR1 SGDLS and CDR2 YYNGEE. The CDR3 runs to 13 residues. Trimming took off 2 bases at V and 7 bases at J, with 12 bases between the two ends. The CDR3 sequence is CASSVDLGGGYTF. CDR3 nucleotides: TGTGCCAGCAGCGTCGACTTGGGGGGTGGCTACACCTTC.

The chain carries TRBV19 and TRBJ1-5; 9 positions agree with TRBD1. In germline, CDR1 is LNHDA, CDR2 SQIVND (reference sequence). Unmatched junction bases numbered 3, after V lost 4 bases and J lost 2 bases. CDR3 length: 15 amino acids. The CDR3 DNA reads TGTGCCAGTAGTACCACAGGGGGCGGCAATCAGCCCCAGCATTTT. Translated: CASSTTGGGNQPQHF. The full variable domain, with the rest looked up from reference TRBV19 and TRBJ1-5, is DGGITQSPKYLFRKEGQNVTLSCEQNLNHDAMYWYRQDPGQGLRLIYYSQIVNDFQKGDIAEGYSVSREKKESFPLTVTSAQKNPTAFYLCASSTTGGGNQPQHFGDGTRLSIL.

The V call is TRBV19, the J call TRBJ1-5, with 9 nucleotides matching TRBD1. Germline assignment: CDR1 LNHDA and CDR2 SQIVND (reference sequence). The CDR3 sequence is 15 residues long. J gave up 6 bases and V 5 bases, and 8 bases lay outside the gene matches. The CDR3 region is CASSGLGQGFQPQHF. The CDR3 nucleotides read TGTGCCAGTAGTGGTTTGGGACAGGGTTTTCAGCCCCAGCATTTT.

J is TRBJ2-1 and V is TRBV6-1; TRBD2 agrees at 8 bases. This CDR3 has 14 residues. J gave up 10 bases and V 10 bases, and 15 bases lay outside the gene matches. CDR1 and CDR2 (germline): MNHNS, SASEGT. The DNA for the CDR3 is TGTGCCACCCTCGGGAGGCGGGGGGTAGGAGAGCAGTTCTTC. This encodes CATLGRRGVGEQFF.

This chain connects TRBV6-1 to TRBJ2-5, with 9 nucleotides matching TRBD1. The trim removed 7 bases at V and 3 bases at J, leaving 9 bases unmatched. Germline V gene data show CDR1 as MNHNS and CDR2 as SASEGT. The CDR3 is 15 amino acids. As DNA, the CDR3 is TGTGCCAGCACCCAGGACAGGACAGGGGAAGAGACCCAGTACTTC. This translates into CASTQDRTGEETQYF.